The 29 T cell receptor beta chains below come from one sample, sequenced in a study of radiotherapy plus CTLA-4 blockade in lung cancer. The repertoire was sequenced with immunoSEQ multiplex PCR; TCRdb's copy has only in-frame clones and lacks some. The sample consists of 56,000 or so clones, approximately 80% of them appearing once. The sample was peripheral blood, taken from a patient treated with radiotherapy plus ipilimumab. The source of these receptors is a human donor with non-small cell lung cancer who had a partial response to radiotherapy plus ipilimumab.

V usage is TRBV5-4 and J usage is TRBJ1-1; D gene ambiguous. Trimming took 2 bases from V and 0 from J, leaving 11 bases between them. The germline V gene has CDR1 SGHNT and CDR2 YYREEE (reference sequence). This CDR3 comprises 15 residues. CDR3 in amino acids: CASSFQRGVNTEAFF. CDR3 nucleotides: TGTGCCAGCAGCTTTCAGAGAGGCGTGAACACTGAAGCTTTCTTT.

The chain joins TRBV7-3 to TRBJ2-7; TRBD2 is a possible D gene (5 bases). Germline assignment: CDR1 SGHTA and CDR2 FQGTGA. The CDR3 consists of 13 residues. V was pared by 4 bases and J by 4 bases, with 11 bases between. CDR3 in DNA: TGTGCCAGCAGCTCGAACGGCGGGTACGAGCAGTACTTC. Translation gives CASSSNGGYEQYF.

The chain uses TRBV5-1 and TRBJ1-1; D is unresolved. Germline lookup yields CDR1 SGHRS and CDR2 YFSETQ. This CDR3 has 12 amino acids. Trimming pared 2 bases from V and 7 bases from J, leaving 9 bases between. The CDR3 is CASSFGQLEAFF. As DNA, the CDR3 is TGCGCCAGCAGCTTTGGGCAACTTGAAGCTTTCTTT.

The CDR3 region is CASRTGYQPQHF. The CDR3 DNA reads TGTGCCAGCAGAACGGGTTATCAGCCCCAGCATTTT. V usage is TRBV6-5 and J usage is TRBJ1-5; D is ambiguous. The CDR3 is made up of 12 amino acids. Between the trimmed V and J ends, which lost 6 bases and 5 bases, there was a span of 8 bases. Germline CDR1 and CDR2: MNHEY and SVGAGI.

The chain links TRBV5-1 to TRBJ2-7; D might be TRBD2 (6 bases). V was pared by 3 bases and J by 0 bases, with 10 bases between. The CDR3 contains 14 residues. Germline assignment: CDR1 SGHRS and CDR2 YFSETQ. The CDR3 DNA follows: TGCGCCAGCAGCTCTGGAGCGGGCTCCTACGAGCAGTACTTC. It yields the protein CASSSGAGSYEQYF.

V gene TRBV4-2 combines with J gene TRBJ2-1; possible D gene TRBD2, 6 bases. V gave up 1 base and J gave up 6 bases, with 19 bases separating them. Looked up from germline, CDR1 is LGHNA and CDR2 is YNFKEQ. The CDR3 contains 17 residues. The CDR3 protein is CASSQAPSGGDSNEQFF. In nucleotides, the CDR3 is TGTGCCAGCAGCCAAGCCCCCAGTGGCGGGGACTCCAATGAGCAGTTCTTC.

The genes are TRBV6-1 and TRBJ2-3; D not certain. The CDR3 loop spans 13 amino acids. V lost 1 base and J lost 6, with 8 bases in between. Germline V gene lookup returns CDR1 MNHNS and CDR2 SASEGT. The CDR3 protein is CASSEGAKDTQYF. DNA of the CDR3: TGTGCCAGCAGTGAAGGGGCGAAGGATACGCAGTATTTT.

The J gene is TRBJ2-5, the V gene TRBV2; TRBD2 matches 13 bases. Germline V gene lookup returns CDR1 SNHLY and CDR2 FYNNEI. The CDR3 spans 16 residues. V was clipped by 4 bases and J by 9 bases; unmatched bases: 11. CDR3 sequence reads: CASSGMTSGGLRAQYF. The CDR3 region has the DNA TGTGCCAGCAGTGGGATGACTAGCGGGGGGCTCCGGGCCCAGTACTTC.

The chain uses TRBV6-1 and TRBJ1-5; 10 nucleotides match TRBD1. Germline trimming cut 6 bases from V and 2 bases from J; bases unmatched to any gene: 4. The CDR3 consists of 15 residues. Germline CDR1 MNHNS, CDR2 SASEGT. The CDR3 DNA is TGTGCCAGCAGAGCAGGACAGGGGGGCAATCAGCCCCAGCATTTT. As protein: CASRAGQGGNQPQHF.

The V gene is TRBV9, the J gene TRBJ2-5; TRBD2 aligns across 8 bases. The CDR3 runs 19 residues. From germline, CDR1 is SGDLS and CDR2 YYNGEE. With 2 bases clipped from V and 4 bases from J, the junction kept 19 bases outside the gene matches. CDR3 DNA sequence: TGTGCCAGCAGCGTGGGCCCGGGGGCGGGGGGCGACCGTGGAGAGACCCAGTACTTC. Its protein is CASSVGPGAGGDRGETQYF.

The rearrangement links TRBV5-4 to TRBJ2-7, with 7 positions matching TRBD2. The CDR3 consists of 16 residues. Germline values: CDR1 SGHNT, CDR2 YYREEE (reference sequence). V was clipped by 3 bases and J by 0 bases; unmatched bases: 9. The CDR3 DNA sequence: TGTGCCAGCAGCTCGAGGCGGGGGACCGTCTCCTACGAGCAGTACTTC. Protein sequence: CASSSRRGTVSYEQYF.

The chain has TRBV4-3 and TRBJ1-6; D possibly corresponds to TRBD1 (6 bases). In germline, CDR1 is LGHNA, CDR2 YSLEER. The V end lost 1 base, the J end lost 6 bases, and 16 bases lay between the germline ends. This CDR3 has 17 amino acids. Written as DNA, the CDR3 is TGCGCCAGCAGCCAAGGCCCCGGGGGGGCCCTTAATTCACCCCTCCACTTT. It codes for CASSQGPGGALNSPLHF.

This chain uses TRBV5-1 with TRBJ1-1; the D gene is possibly TRBD1 (5 bases). This CDR3 has 15 amino acids. V was trimmed by 0 bases and J by 5 bases, leaving 14 bases between them. The germline V gene encodes CDR1 SGHRS and CDR2 YFSETQ. This chain's CDR3 is CASSLDGGTGTEAFF. DNA of the CDR3: TGCGCCAGCAGCTTGGACGGGGGGACCGGGACTGAAGCTTTCTTT.

The chain combines TRBV7-2 with TRBJ1-1, with 7 nucleotides matching TRBD1. Germline values: CDR1 SGHTA, CDR2 FQGNSA. This CDR3 has 15 amino acids. The V gene end was trimmed by 1 base and the J gene end by 4 bases; junction bases not matched to a gene: 6. The CDR3 coding sequence is TGTGCCAGCAGCTTAGTCCAGACAGGGACCACTGAAGCTTTCTTT. Protein: CASSLVQTGTTEAFF.

This clone was detected a few times. The CDR3 spells CASNQGARETQYF. CDR3 DNA sequence: TGTGCCAGCAATCAGGGGGCGCGAGAGACCCAGTACTTC. The chain employs TRBV6-1 and TRBJ2-5; 8 bases fit TRBD1. J was trimmed by 4 bases and V by 7 bases; bases with no gene match: 5. CDR3 length equals 13 residues. Germline V gene data show CDR1 as MNHNS and CDR2 as SASEGT.

This clone appeared once. The DNA of the CDR3 is TGTGCCAGCAGCGACAGGGCTAATGAAAAACTGTTTTTT. This codes for CASSDRANEKLFF. The chain links TRBV6-1 to TRBJ1-4; TRBD1 aligns across 7 bases. This CDR3 contains 13 residues. Trimming at V came to 6 bases and at J to 3 bases, leaving 1 base not matched to a gene. CDR1 is MNHNS and CDR2 is SASEGT in the germline V gene.

The gene calls are TRBV19 and TRBJ1-2; D gene ambiguous. This CDR3 has 10 residues. With 9 bases removed from V and 4 bases from J, the gap between germline ends came to 6 bases. CDR1 is LNHDA, CDR2 SQIVND, per germline (reference sequence). Here the CDR3 reads CASEGYGYTF. The CDR3 DNA reads as TGTGCCAGCGAGGGCTATGGCTACACCTTC. The variable domain in full, with the rest retrieved from reference TRBV19 and TRBJ1-2, is DGGITQSPKYLFRKEGQNVTLSCEQNLNHDAMYWYRQDPGQGLRLIYYSQIVNDFQKGDIAEGYSVSREKKESFPLTVTSAQKNPTAFYLCASEGYGYTFGSGTRLTVV.

The chain has TRBV29-1 and TRBJ2-3; D possibly corresponds to TRBD2 (6 bases). CDR1 and CDR2 from the germline V gene are SQVTM and ANQGSEA. The CDR3 has 14 amino acids. Trimming took 6 bases from V and 2 from J, leaving 15 bases between them. The chain's CDR3 is CSVTRDSLTDTQYF. The CDR3 DNA sequence: TGCAGCGTGACCCGGGACTCCCTCACAGATACGCAGTATTTT.

This chain connects TRBV5-1 to TRBJ2-1, with D possibly TRBD1 on 6 matching bases. The CDR3 has 15 residues. Trimming took 0 bases from V and 4 from J, leaving 11 bases between them. Per germline, CDR1 SGHRS and CDR2 YFSETQ. CDR3 DNA sequence: TGCGCCAGCAGCTTGGAAGGGACAAATTACAATGAGCAGTTCTTC. It codes for CASSLEGTNYNEQFF.

This clone is judged medium-sized. This chain links TRBV18 with TRBJ1-4; weak D call: TRBD1 (5 bases). The CDR3 has 13 amino acids. V lost 2 bases and J lost 6, with 7 bases in between. CDR1 KGHSH and CDR2 LQKENI come from the germline V gene. The CDR3 protein is CASSPVGDEKLFF. The DNA of the CDR3 is TGTGCCAGCTCACCAGTAGGGGATGAAAAACTGTTTTTT.

The rearrangement joins TRBV7-6 to TRBJ2-2, with D possibly TRBD1 on 6 matching bases. The CDR3 runs 13 residues. V gave up 5 bases and J gave up 7 bases, with 11 bases separating them. The germline V gene has CDR1 SGHVS and CDR2 FNYEAQ. The DNA of the CDR3 is TGTGCCAGCAGCGAGGGGGAGAACGGGGAGCTGTTTTTT. Its protein is CASSEGENGELFF.

The gene calls are TRBV9 and TRBJ2-3; possible D gene TRBD1, 5 bases. Germline CDR1 is SGDLS and CDR2 is YYNGEE. This CDR3 is 14 amino acids long. Trimming removed 3 bases at V and 0 bases at J, with 8 bases between. Here the CDR3 DNA reads TGTGCCAGCAGCGGGGGCCATAGCACAGATACGCAGTATTTT. Residues: CASSGGHSTDTQYF.

This chain joins TRBV7-8 and TRBJ1-1, with TRBD1 identical over 7 bases. The CDR3 has 11 residues. Per the germline V gene, CDR1 is SGHVS and CDR2 is FQNEAQ. V dropped 5 bases and J dropped 9; count of bases not matched to a gene: 3. CDR3: CASSQGQKAFF. CDR3 nucleotides: TGTGCCAGCAGCCAGGGACAGAAAGCTTTCTTT.

This rearrangement joins TRBV14 to TRBJ1-3, with D maybe TRBD1 (5 bases). The V and J ends lost 4 bases and 0 bases respectively, with 10 bases between them. The CDR3 contains 15 residues. Germline CDR1 reads SGHDN; CDR2 reads FVKESK. CDR3 sequence reads: CASSRPGRSGNTIYF. Written as DNA, the CDR3 is TGTGCCAGCAGCCGCCCAGGGCGCTCTGGAAACACCATATATTTT.

The chain employs TRBV9 and TRBJ1-1; TRBD1 might be the D (5 bases). The length of the CDR3 is 15 residues. Germline V lookup: CDR1 SGDLS, CDR2 YYNGEE. V was clipped by 4 bases and J by 5 bases, with 18 bases between them. The CDR3 nucleotides read TGTGCCAGCAGCCCGTCCGGGGGGGTTGGGACTGAAGCTTTCTTT. As protein: CASSPSGGVGTEAFF.

The V gene is TRBV27, the J gene TRBJ2-6; TRBD1 might be the D (5 bases). The CDR3 extends over 16 amino acids. The V gene's germline CDR1 is MNHEY and CDR2 SMNVEV (reference sequence). Trimming shortened V by 6 bases and J by 0 bases, and 12 bases separated the two germline ends. Written as DNA, the CDR3 is TGTGCCAGCAGCCCACAGGTTAACTCTGGGGCCAACGTCCTGACTTTC. This gives the protein CASSPQVNSGANVLTF.

CDR3 DNA sequence: TGTGCCAGCAGCTTAGGAGGGAACTATGGCTACACCTTC. This translates into CASSLGGNYGYTF. This chain joins TRBV7-8 and TRBJ1-2; D uncertain. CDR1 is SGHVS, CDR2 FQNEAQ, per germline. The CDR3 consists of 13 residues. V lost 1 base to trimming and J lost 2 bases, with 5 bases between them.

CDR3 coding DNA: TGTGCCAGCAGCGCCACAGGGCCGGGAGATACGCAGTATTTT. It is translated as CASSATGPGDTQYF. The chain recombines TRBV7-8 with TRBJ2-3; a possible D gene is TRBD1 (6 bases). Trimming took off 5 bases at V and 5 bases at J, with 14 bases between the two ends. This CDR3 comprises 14 residues. Germline CDR1 reads SGHVS; CDR2 reads FQNEAQ.

The chain employs TRBV6-1 and TRBJ2-7, with TRBD1 identical over 7 bases. From germline, CDR1 is MNHNS and CDR2 SASEGT. The CDR3 has 12 residues. With 5 bases clipped from V and 3 bases from J, the junction kept 1 base outside the gene matches. CDR3 bases: TGTGCCAGCAGTTCAGGGGGCTACGAGCAGTACTTC. Amino acid sequence: CASSSGGYEQYF.